The T cell receptor beta chain described here comes from a study of blood T cell repertoires in COVID-19. Study in general: There were acute and convalescent COVID-19 samples, and they came from the United States, Italy and Spain.

In the original analysis: Reference gene primer amplification gave nucleated cell count estimates. Repertoires were generated with immunoSEQ multiplex PCR, while TCRdb's copy carries only in-frame clones and drops some. The V and J calls and clone size are taken from that table; D and trimming were inferred from the DNA. The sample shows about 250,000 clones, about 83% of them seen only once. What was sequenced was peripheral blood. The TCR originated in a human donor in a cohort sampled during active COVID-19.

The CDR3 DNA is TGTGCCAGTAGTATCTCAGGGCGGGGCACTGAAGCTTTCTTT. Its protein product is CASSISGRGTEAFF. The rearrangement uses TRBV19 and TRBJ1-1; TRBD1 might be the D (5 bases). V was pared by 3 bases and J by 4 bases, with 12 bases between. This CDR3 contains 14 residues. Looked up from germline, CDR1 is LNHDA and CDR2 is SQIVND (reference sequence).